These 9 T cell receptor beta chains were all obtained from the same sample, sequenced in a study of T cell clusters in autoimmune cytopenias. One tube held mixed TRB-A and TRB-B primer pools for touch-down PCR. TCRdb re-called the multiplex PCR reads and shows each CDR3 protein once, DNA omitted. The sample holds about 2,700 distinct CDR3 sequences. TRB was amplified from approximately 250 ng of peripheral blood genomic DNA per sample. The sequencing sample was made of peripheral blood. These receptors all stem from a human donor with an autoimmune cytopenia, with autoimmune hepatitis or in good health (not recorded which).

CDR3 region: CSVEDGGDEKLFF. This chain connects TRBV29-1 to TRBJ1-4. The germline V gene encodes CDR1 SQVTM and CDR2 ANQGSEA. The CDR3 runs to 13 residues. Complete variable domain (other parts from reference TRBV29-1 and TRBJ1-4): SAVISQKPSRDICQRGTSLTIQCQVDSQVTMMFWYRQQPGQSLTLIATANQGSEATYESGFVIDKFPISRPNLTFSTLTVSNMSPEDSSIYLCSVEDGGDEKLFFGSGTQLSVL.

This clonotype shows up as medium-sized by frequency. The chain combines TRBV11-1 with TRBJ2-2; there is no DNA to check the TCRdb D call of TRBD2. The length of the CDR3 is 17 residues. CDR1 and CDR2 from the germline V gene are SGHAT and FQDESV (reference sequence). The CDR3: CASSFPMAGAATGELFF.

The chain has TRBV7-9 and TRBJ2-2. Germline lookup yields CDR1 SEHNR and CDR2 FQNEAQ (reference sequence). This CDR3 is 15 amino acids long. The CDR3 loop reads CASSLKYPNTGELFF. Based on the CDR3 plus reference TRBV7-9 and TRBJ2-2, the full variable domain is DTGVSQNPRHKITKRGQNVTFRCDPISEHNRLYWYRQTLGQGPEFLTYFQNEAQLEKSRLLSDRFSAERPKGSFSTLEIQRTEQGDSAMYLCASSLKYPNTGELFFGEGSRLTVL.

Its frequency marks this clonotype as medium-sized. The rearrangement joins TRBV27 to TRBJ2-5; the TCRdb D gene call, TRBD1, has no DNA to confirm it. The CDR3 is made up of 16 amino acids. CDR1 is MNHEY and CDR2 is SMNVEV in the germline V gene (reference sequence). CDR3 loop: CASSLNPQDLQETQYF.

This clonotype is called medium-sized based on its frequency. This chain links TRBV5-4 with TRBJ1-4; the TRBD1 assignment by TCRdb is unverifiable without DNA. The CDR3 is 16 amino acids. Germline V lookup: CDR1 SGHNT, CDR2 YYREEE (reference sequence). CDR3 in amino acids: CASSLWSGATNEKLFF.

By frequency, this clonotype registers medium-sized (0.01 to 0.1%). The chain carries TRBV5-5 and TRBJ2-7; absent DNA, TCRdb's TRBD2 call cannot be checked. From germline, CDR1 is SGHKS and CDR2 YYEKEE (reference sequence). The CDR3 contains 16 residues. CDR3 sequence reads: CASSLGLSSGSYEQYF. The complete variable domain, with remaining parts taken from reference TRBV5-5 and TRBJ2-7, reads DAGVTQSPTHLIKTRGQQVTLRCSPISGHKSVSWYQQVLGQGPQFIFQYYEKEERGRGNFPDRFSARQFPNYSSELNVNALLLGDSALYLCASSLGLSSGSYEQYFGPGTRLTVT.

This clonotype is labeled medium-sized based on frequency. The CDR3: CSASRESLTDTQYF. The V and J genes are TRBV20-1 and TRBJ2-3; TCRdb indicates TRBD2, and absent DNA this call remains unverified. CDR3 length: 14 residues. Germline values: CDR1 DFQATT, CDR2 SNEGSKA (reference sequence).

This clonotype is identified as medium-sized from frequency. This chain uses TRBV4-3 with TRBJ2-7; the TCRdb call, TRBD1, lacks DNA for checking. This CDR3 has 15 amino acids. In germline, CDR1 is LGHNA, CDR2 YSLEER. The CDR3 reads CASSQTDRGDYEQYF.

The genes are TRBV6-5 and TRBJ2-7; TCRdb returns TRBD1, unconfirmable since there is no DNA. There are 15 residues in the CDR3. Germline V lookup: CDR1 MNHEY, CDR2 SVGAGI. CDR3 loop: CASSSRQGAGYEQYF.